The sequence of this T cell receptor beta chain was determined in a study of blood T cell repertoires in COVID-19. In the study overall: There were acute and convalescent COVID-19 samples, and they came from the United States, Italy and Spain. Sources were T cells, B-cell-depleted T cells, or PBMCs; the material itself was cDNA or gDNA.

The CDR3 consists of 14 residues. V was shortened by 4 bases and J by 2 bases, with 12 bases between the two germline ends. Germline values: CDR1 SGHKS, CDR2 YYEKEE (reference sequence). Original analysis: Cell counts per sample came from amplifying reference gene primers. Using immunoSEQ multiplex PCR, the repertoire was profiled, and TCRdb retains in-frame clones only, with some absent. That table is the source of V, J and clone size, and D and trimming were worked out from the DNA. The sample contains about 230,000 clones, approximately 83% of which appear only once. The specimen was peripheral blood. This clonotype was obtained from a man between 40 and 49 years old with acute or convalescent COVID-19. The V and J genes are TRBV5-5 and TRBJ2-5; D is unresolved. CDR3 region: CASSVVGGQETQYF. In nucleotides, the CDR3 is TGTGCCAGCAGCGTGGTCGGCGGACAAGAGACCCAGTACTTC. The complete variable domain, with remaining parts taken from reference TRBV5-5 and TRBJ2-5, reads DAGVTQSPTHLIKTRGQQVTLRCSPISGHKSVSWYQQVLGQGPQFIFQYYEKEERGRGNFPDRFSARQFPNYSSELNVNALLLGDSALYLCASSVVGGQETQYFGPGTRLLVL.